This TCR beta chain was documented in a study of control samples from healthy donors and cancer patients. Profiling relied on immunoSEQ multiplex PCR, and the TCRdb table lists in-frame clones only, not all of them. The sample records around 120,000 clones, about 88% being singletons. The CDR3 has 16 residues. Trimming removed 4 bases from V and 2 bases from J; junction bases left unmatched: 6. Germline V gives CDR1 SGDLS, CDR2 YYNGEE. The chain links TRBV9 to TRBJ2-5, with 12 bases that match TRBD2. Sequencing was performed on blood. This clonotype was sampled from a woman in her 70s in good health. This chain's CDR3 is CASSIQLAGGQETQYF. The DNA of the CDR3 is TGTGCCAGCAGCATTCAACTAGCGGGGGGACAAGAGACCCAGTACTTC.